These 32 T cell receptor beta chains were sequenced from one sample in a study of CD8 T cells in Susac syndrome. Reverse transcription of roughly 0.45 to 1 ug RNA was performed with random hexamers. TCRdb re-derived calls from the immunoSEQ multiplex PCR reads in MiXCR, one entry per CDR3 protein. The sample lists about 150,000 distinct CDR3 sequences, about 94% occurring once. Material: CD8+ T cells from PBMCs. The receptors stem from a human donor with multiple sclerosis.

The rearrangement uses TRBV27 and TRBJ2-1; 8 bases agree with TRBD1. The germline CDR1 and CDR2 sequences are MNHEY and SMNVEV (reference sequence). V dropped 5 bases and J dropped 5; count of bases not matched to a gene: 8. CDR3 length: 15 residues. The CDR3 DNA follows: TGTGCCAGCAGTCCTCGGCGGACAGGGAACAATGAGCAGTTCTTC. It encodes CASSPRRTGNNEQFF.

The chain couples TRBV5-1 to TRBJ1-6; possibly TRBD1 for D (5 bases). Trimming stripped 5 bases from V and 0 bases from J, with 12 bases between. CDR1 SGHRS and CDR2 YFSETQ come from the germline V gene. The CDR3 spans 16 residues. CDR3 protein: CASRPGTSSYNSPLHF. DNA for the CDR3: TGCGCCAGCAGACCTGGGACGAGCTCCTATAATTCACCCCTCCACTTT.

The chain is built from TRBV7-9 and TRBJ2-7; 8 bases match TRBD2. The V gene's germline CDR1 is SEHNR and CDR2 FQNEAQ (reference sequence). V was clipped by 5 bases and J by 2 bases; unmatched bases: 14. The CDR3 is 17 residues long. The CDR3 sequence is CASSHPAGGGPTYEQYF. CDR3 nucleotides: TGTGCCAGCAGCCATCCCGCGGGCGGGGGGCCGACCTACGAGCAGTACTTC.

CDR3 sequence reads: CASSSSRDRVTYEQYF. In DNA form, the CDR3 reads TGTGCCAGCAGTAGTTCTAGGGACAGGGTTACCTACGAGCAGTACTTC. V usage is TRBV28 and J usage is TRBJ2-7; TRBD1 aligns across 9 bases. Germline trimming cut 5 bases from V and 2 bases from J; bases unmatched to any gene: 10. Looked up from germline, CDR1 is MDHEN and CDR2 is SYDVKM. This CDR3 spans 16 amino acids.

This clonotype was picked up one time. This sequence joins TRBV2 and TRBJ1-1; D call uncertain. The CDR3 has 10 amino acids. CDR1 is SNHLY and CDR2 is FYNNEI in the germline V gene. V was pared by 8 bases and J by 6 bases, with 7 bases between. CDR3 coding DNA: TGTGCCAGCGGACGGTCTGAAGCTTTCTTT. It is translated as CASGRSEAFF. Full variable domain (remainder filled in from reference TRBV2 and TRBJ1-1): EPEVTQTPSHQVTQMGQEVILRCVPISNHLYFYWYRQILGQKVEFLVSFYNNEISEKSEIFDDQFSVERPDGSNFTLKIRSTKLEDSAMYFCASGRSEAFFGQGTRLTVV.

This clonotype was seen a single time. V is TRBV20-1 and J is TRBJ2-3, with 9 bases identical to TRBD2. Germline CDR1 and CDR2: DFQATT and SNEGSKA (reference sequence). V shed 4 bases, J shed 0 bases, and the junction held 11 bases outside the gene matches. This CDR3 is 17 amino acids long. CDR3 residues: CSAIPELAGDSTDTQYF. The DNA of the CDR3 is TGCAGTGCTATTCCGGAGTTAGCGGGGGATAGCACAGATACGCAGTATTTT.

The chain has TRBV12-3 or TRBV12-4 and TRBJ1-1; 7 nucleotides align to TRBD1. CDR3 length: 14 amino acids. With 5 bases clipped from V and 1 base from J, the junction kept 4 bases outside the gene matches. The CDR3, as DNA: TGTGCCAGCAGTACGACAGGGAGGAACACTGAAGCTTTCTTT. Encoded protein: CASSTTGRNTEAFF.

The chain is built from TRBV30 and TRBJ2-1; the match to TRBD2 covers 7 bases. This CDR3 spans 14 amino acids. CDR1 is GTSNPN, CDR2 SVGIG, per germline (reference sequence). V dropped 2 bases and J dropped 7; count of bases not matched to a gene: 8. This CDR3 reads CAWSRSVGGNEQFF. DNA of the CDR3: TGTGCCTGGAGTCGATCAGTGGGGGGGAATGAGCAGTTCTTC.

In DNA form, the CDR3 reads TGTGCCAGCAGTGTTTCCGGGGAGCTGTTTTTT. Protein product: CASSVSGELFF. V gene TRBV9 combines with J gene TRBJ2-2; D is undetermined. Germline V gene sequence: CDR1 SGDLS, CDR2 YYNGEE. The length of the CDR3 is 11 residues. V was trimmed by 5 bases and J by 6 bases, leaving 5 bases between them.

The chain recombines TRBV6-2 or TRBV6-3 with TRBJ2-3; 11 bases line up with TRBD1. Germline V gives CDR1 MNHEY, CDR2 SVGEGT. CDR3 length equals 20 residues. The junction had 19 bases not matched to a gene; V was cut back by 0 bases and J by 8 bases. This CDR3 reads CASSYSRYDFGTGQGATQYF. For the CDR3, the DNA is TGTGCCAGCAGTTACTCACGTTACGACTTCGGGACTGGACAGGGGGCTACGCAGTATTTT.

This chain uses TRBV11-2 with TRBJ2-1; no reliable D call. CDR3 length: 16 residues. The germline gives CDR1 SGHAT, CDR2 FQNNGV. Trimming took 3 bases from V and 5 from J, leaving 17 bases between them. Here the CDR3 DNA reads TGTGCCAGCAGCTTGGTTCGCGCCCCCGCCCACAATGAGCAGTTCTTC. This sequence encodes CASSLVRAPAHNEQFF.

The rearrangement links TRBV27 to TRBJ2-1, with 8 bases that match TRBD2. Germline CDR1 reads MNHEY; CDR2 reads SMNVEV (reference sequence). The CDR3 runs 19 residues. The trim removed 3 bases at V and 0 bases at J, leaving 13 bases unmatched. The CDR3 DNA reads as TGTGCCAGCAGTTTTGTACTGGGCGGGGGGCACAGCTCCTACAATGAGCAGTTCTTC. Its protein product is CASSFVLGGGHSSYNEQFF.

The chain uses TRBV4-1 and TRBJ2-7; D perhaps matches TRBD2 (6 bases). The V gene's germline CDR1 is MGHRA and CDR2 YSYEKL. The CDR3 runs to 17 residues. Trimming left V 0 bases short and J 5 bases short, with 20 bases between. CDR3: CASSQDWRGAPRNEQYF. The CDR3, as DNA: TGCGCCAGCAGCCAAGATTGGAGGGGCGCCCCGAGAAACGAGCAGTACTTC.

The J gene is TRBJ1-2, the V gene TRBV12-3 or TRBV12-4, with 7 bases aligning to TRBD1. This CDR3 has 15 amino acids. V was pared by 6 bases and J by 6 bases, with 13 bases of the junction left unmatched. The CDR3 nucleotides read TGTGCCAGCAGCCTACACCGGGACAGCCAAAATGGCTACACCTTC. This translates into CASSLHRDSQNGYTF.

V gene TRBV30 combines with J gene TRBJ1-2; D gene uncertain. CDR3 length: 13 amino acids. Germline-derived CDR1 and CDR2 are GTSNPN and SVGIG (reference sequence). V dropped 0 bases and J dropped 5 bases, with 10 bases sitting between them. The chain's CDR3 is CAWSVAASYGYTF. CDR3 nucleotide sequence: TGTGCCTGGAGTGTGGCAGCATCTTATGGCTACACCTTC.

This chain connects TRBV7-9 to TRBJ1-1, with TRBD1 identical over 7 bases. V dropped 2 bases and J dropped 0; count of bases not matched to a gene: 6. The CDR3 totals 16 residues. The germline V gene has CDR1 SEHNR and CDR2 FQNEAQ (reference sequence). This CDR3 is CASSLRQGRMNTEAFF. The CDR3 DNA reads as TGTGCCAGCAGCTTACGACAGGGTAGGATGAACACTGAAGCTTTCTTT.

This clonotype was observed a single time. The V gene is TRBV30, the J gene TRBJ2-1; tentatively, D is TRBD2 (5 bases). The CDR3 length is 16 residues. Germline V gene data show CDR1 as GTSNPN and CDR2 as SVGIG (reference sequence). Trimming left V 3 bases short and J 7 bases short, with 22 bases between. CDR3: CAWSPQGSWTRNEQFF. The CDR3 DNA sequence: TGTGCCTGGAGCCCACAAGGCAGTTGGACTCGGAATGAGCAGTTCTTC.

The J gene is TRBJ2-2, the V gene TRBV24-1; a weak D match, TRBD1 (5 bases). CDR1 is KGHDR and CDR2 is SFDVKD in the germline V gene. Trimming removed 10 bases at V and 3 bases at J, with 11 bases between. The CDR3 is 13 amino acids. CDR3 region: CATTGQDTGELFF. The CDR3 nucleotides read TGTGCCACAACCGGACAAGACACCGGGGAGCTGTTTTTT.

The chain employs TRBV12-3 or TRBV12-4 and TRBJ2-7; TRBD1 matches at 8 bases. Trimming took 3 bases from V and 6 from J; bases not matched to a gene: 1. This CDR3 has 12 amino acids. The CDR3 spells CASSLTGAEQYF. Here the CDR3 DNA reads TGTGCCAGCAGTTTGACAGGGGCCGAGCAGTACTTC.

This chain joins TRBV30 and TRBJ1-1; 7 bases are a match to TRBD1. Looked up from germline, CDR1 is GTSNPN and CDR2 is SVGIG (reference sequence). The CDR3 extends over 14 amino acids. The V and J ends lost 7 bases and 6 bases, in that order; junction bases with no gene match: 14. This CDR3 reads CALRLLKGAAEAFF. CDR3 nucleotide sequence: TGTGCCTTACGATTACTCAAGGGGGCCGCTGAAGCTTTCTTT. The complete variable domain, with remaining parts taken from reference TRBV30 and TRBJ1-1, reads SQTIHQWPATLVQPVGSPLSLECTVEGTSNPNLYWYRQAAGRGLQLLFYSVGIGQISSEVPQNLSASRPQDRQFILSSKKLLLSDSGFYLCALRLLKGAAEAFFGQGTRLTVV.

The chain has TRBV6-5 and TRBJ2-1; D is unclear. Trimming removed 0 bases at V and 10 bases at J, with 10 bases between. The CDR3 consists of 13 residues. Germline lookup yields CDR1 MNHEY and CDR2 SVGAGI. The chain's CDR3 is CASSYSPAREQFF. The CDR3 DNA sequence: TGTGCCAGCAGTTACTCACCCGCACGGGAGCAGTTCTTC.

The rearrangement joins TRBV7-9 to TRBJ1-2; D is unresolved. Per germline, CDR1 SEHNR and CDR2 FQNEAQ (reference sequence). This CDR3 has 15 residues. V gave up 5 bases and J gave up 4 bases, with 17 bases separating them. CDR3 coding DNA: TGTGCCAGCAGCCGCCCAGGACCGATACGCTATGGCTACACCTTC. Translated: CASSRPGPIRYGYTF.

The rearrangement uses TRBV29-1 and TRBJ2-1; the D call may be TRBD1 or TRBD2 (6 bases each). Trimming left V 1 base short and J 4 bases short, with 11 bases between. This CDR3 comprises 14 residues. CDR1 is SQVTM, CDR2 ANQGSEA, per germline. The CDR3 DNA sequence: TGCAGCGTTGAAGGGCAGGGGAGGTACAATGAGCAGTTCTTC. Translating it yields CSVEGQGRYNEQFF.

This sequence joins TRBV13 and TRBJ2-2; D is uncertain. Between the trimmed V and J ends, which lost 3 bases and 6 bases, there was a span of 5 bases. From germline, CDR1 is PRHDT and CDR2 FYEKMQ (reference sequence). This CDR3 has 12 residues. This chain's CDR3 is CASSFLPGELFF. As DNA, the CDR3 is TGTGCCAGCAGCTTTCTTCCCGGGGAGCTGTTTTTT.

In its sample, this clonotype was seen once. The J gene is TRBJ2-1, the V gene TRBV3-1; 13 bases align to TRBD2. The trim removed 4 bases at V and 8 bases at J, leaving 5 bases unmatched. The CDR3 is 15 amino acids. Per germline, CDR1 LGHDT and CDR2 YNNKEL (reference sequence). The CDR3 DNA reads as TGTGCCAGCAGCCTACTAGCGGGGGGGCTCGATGAGCAGTTCTTC. It translates to CASSLLAGGLDEQFF.

The rearrangement uses TRBV2 and TRBJ1-2, with D unclear. V lost 9 bases and J 3 bases, leaving 17 bases between the germline ends. The CDR3 loop spans 14 amino acids. Germline lookup yields CDR1 SNHLY and CDR2 FYNNEI. The CDR3 DNA is TGTGCCAGAGGCCCTTCCCACGGGGACTATGGCTACACCTTC. It translates to CARGPSHGDYGYTF.

This clonotype was counted a few times. This sequence joins TRBV7-2 and TRBJ2-7; 7 nucleotides agree with TRBD1. Trimming removed 8 bases from V and 2 bases from J; junction bases left unmatched: 12. This CDR3 is built from 15 residues. The germline CDR1 and CDR2 sequences are SGHTA and FQGNSA. The CDR3 coding sequence is TGTGCCAGCCGGTGGGGAGAGGGGGCAACCTACGAGCAGTACTTC. The encoded protein is CASRWGEGATYEQYF.

This clonotype occurred once. V and J are TRBV3-1 and TRBJ2-5, with D maybe TRBD2 (8 bases). The CDR3 contains 15 residues. The V end lost 4 bases, the J end lost 5 bases, and 17 bases lay between the germline ends. Germline V lookup: CDR1 LGHDT, CDR2 YNNKEL (reference sequence). CDR3 DNA sequence: TGTGCCAGCAGCCCCAGGACTAGCAGGGGGGAGACCCAGTACTTC. This codes for CASSPRTSRGETQYF.

The chain has TRBV4-1 and TRBJ2-5; D ambiguous. Per germline, CDR1 MGHRA and CDR2 YSYEKL. Trimming took 4 bases from V and 1 from J, leaving 13 bases between them. This CDR3 is 15 amino acids long. The CDR3 sequence: CASSLQWGSQETQYF. CDR3 sequence (DNA): TGCGCCAGCAGCCTCCAATGGGGTTCCCAAGAGACCCAGTACTTC.

This rearrangement joins TRBV25-1 to TRBJ2-1, with D perhaps TRBD1 (5 bases). Germline lookup yields CDR1 MGHDK and CDR2 SYGVNS. The CDR3 sequence is 14 residues long. Trimming took 3 bases from V and 3 from J, leaving 9 bases between them. The CDR3 bases are TGTGCCAGCAGTGACCCCAGGGTCTACAATGAGCAGTTCTTC. Protein product: CASSDPRVYNEQFF.

This clonotype was detected once. V gene TRBV7-9 combines with J gene TRBJ2-1; 9 bases align to TRBD1. Germline CDR1 and CDR2: SEHNR and FQNEAQ (reference sequence). V lost 8 bases and J lost 3; bases outside the gene matches: 8. The length of the CDR3 is 15 residues. In nucleotides, the CDR3 is TGTGCCAGCTGGTCCGGGACAGGGTTCTACAATGAGCAGTTCTTC. This encodes CASWSGTGFYNEQFF.

V is TRBV27 and J is TRBJ2-1, with D tentatively TRBD1 (6 bases). Trimming took 4 bases from V and 0 from J, leaving 7 bases between them. The CDR3 extends over 14 amino acids. Looked up from germline, CDR1 is MNHEY and CDR2 is SMNVEV (reference sequence). The CDR3 region is CASSSDSSYNEQFF. The CDR3 nucleotides are TGTGCCAGCAGTTCGGACAGCTCCTACAATGAGCAGTTCTTC.